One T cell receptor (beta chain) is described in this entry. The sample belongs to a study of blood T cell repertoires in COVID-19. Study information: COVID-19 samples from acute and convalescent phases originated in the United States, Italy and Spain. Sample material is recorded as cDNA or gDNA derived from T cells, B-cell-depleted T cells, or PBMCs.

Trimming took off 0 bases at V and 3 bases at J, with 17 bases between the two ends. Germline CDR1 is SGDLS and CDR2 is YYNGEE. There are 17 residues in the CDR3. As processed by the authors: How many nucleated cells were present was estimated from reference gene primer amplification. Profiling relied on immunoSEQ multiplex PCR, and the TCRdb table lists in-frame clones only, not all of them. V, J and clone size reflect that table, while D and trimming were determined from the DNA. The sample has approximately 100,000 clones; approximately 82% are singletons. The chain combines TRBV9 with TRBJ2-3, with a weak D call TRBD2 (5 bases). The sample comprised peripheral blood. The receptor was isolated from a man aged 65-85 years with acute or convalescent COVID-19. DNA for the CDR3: TGTGCCAGCAGCGTAGGTCCCCTTAGGACTGTTACAGATACGCAGTATTTT. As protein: CASSVGPLRTVTDTQYF.